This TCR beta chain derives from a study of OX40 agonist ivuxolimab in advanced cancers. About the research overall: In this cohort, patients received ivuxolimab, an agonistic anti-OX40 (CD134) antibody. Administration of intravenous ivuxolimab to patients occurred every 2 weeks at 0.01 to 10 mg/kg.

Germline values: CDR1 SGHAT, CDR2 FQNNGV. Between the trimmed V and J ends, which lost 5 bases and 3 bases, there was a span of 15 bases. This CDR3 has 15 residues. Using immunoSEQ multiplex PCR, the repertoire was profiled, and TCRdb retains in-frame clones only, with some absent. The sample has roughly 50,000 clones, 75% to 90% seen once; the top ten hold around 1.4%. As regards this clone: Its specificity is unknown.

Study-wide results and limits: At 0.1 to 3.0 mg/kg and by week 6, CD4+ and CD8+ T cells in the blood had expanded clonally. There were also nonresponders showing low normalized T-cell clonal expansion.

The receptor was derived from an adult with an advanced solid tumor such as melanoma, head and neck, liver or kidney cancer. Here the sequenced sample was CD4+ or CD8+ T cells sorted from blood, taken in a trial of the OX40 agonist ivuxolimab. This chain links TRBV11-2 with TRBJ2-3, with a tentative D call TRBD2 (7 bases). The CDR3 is CASSRGGGRTDTQYF. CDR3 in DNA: TGTGCCAGCAGCCGAGGGGGGGGTCGTACAGATACGCAGTATTTT.